These 25 T cell receptor beta chains were all obtained from the same sample, sequenced in a study of cytomegalovirus exposure and HLA in healthy donors. The PCR employed 60 Vbeta primers together with 13 Jbeta primers. Sequencing was performed with immunoSEQ multiplex PCR; in TCRdb, only in-frame clones are kept and a portion is missing. The sample contains roughly 300,000 clones, 86% of which appear only once. Material for sequencing was PBMCs. These receptors originate from a man aged 35-49 years in good health and CMV-seropositive.

This clone was counted only a few times. The chain combines TRBV7-8 with TRBJ1-1; no reliable D call. The ends were cut back, 1 base at V and 2 bases at J, with 14 bases in the middle. This CDR3 is 16 amino acids long. The germline V gene has CDR1 SGHVS and CDR2 FQNEAQ. The CDR3: CASSLEAWARNTEAFF. The CDR3 nucleotides are TGTGCCAGCAGCTTAGAGGCATGGGCCCGAAACACTGAAGCTTTCTTT.

The V gene is TRBV7-2, the J gene TRBJ2-3, with 11 bases fitting TRBD2. The V and J ends lost 5 bases and 0 bases, in that order; junction bases with no gene match: 4. The CDR3 is 16 amino acids. Germline V lookup: CDR1 SGHTA, CDR2 FQGNSA. CDR3 sequence (DNA): TGTGCCAGCAGCCGGGGACTAGCGGAAAGCACAGATACGCAGTATTTT. Translation: CASSRGLAESTDTQYF.

The chain has TRBV10-3 and TRBJ2-1; maybe TRBD1 (6 bases). This CDR3 contains 12 residues. Trimming pared 6 bases from V and 4 bases from J, leaving 7 bases between. CDR1 is ENHRY and CDR2 is SYGVKD in the germline V gene. CDR3 amino acids: CAIRDRYNEQFF. As DNA, the CDR3 is TGTGCCATCAGAGACAGGTACAATGAGCAGTTCTTC.

This chain uses TRBV11-3 with TRBJ2-1, with D possibly being TRBD1 (5 bases). CDR3 length equals 15 residues. Germline V gene lookup returns CDR1 SGHNT and CDR2 YENEEA. Trimming cost V 3 bases and J 2 bases, with 11 bases left between them. CDR3 region: CASSLGQGAYNEQFF. CDR3 nucleotide sequence: TGTGCCAGCAGCTTGGGCCAGGGTGCCTACAATGAGCAGTTCTTC.

This chain uses TRBV27 with TRBJ2-7, with a possible D match to TRBD2 (6 bases). V shed 6 bases and J shed 3 bases, with 15 bases lying between them. Germline V gene sequence: CDR1 MNHEY, CDR2 SMNVEV (reference sequence). This CDR3 is 14 amino acids long. The CDR3 sequence is CASSHFRTNYEQYF. DNA of the CDR3: TGTGCCAGCAGCCATTTTAGGACTAACTACGAGCAGTACTTC.

The chain has TRBV5-1 and TRBJ1-1; weak D call: TRBD1 (5 bases). Germline V lookup: CDR1 SGHRS, CDR2 YFSETQ. Between the trimmed V and J ends, which lost 6 bases and 3 bases, there was a span of 18 bases. There are 15 residues in the CDR3. The CDR3 loop reads CASTGGERADTEAFF. In DNA, the CDR3 is TGCGCCAGCACTGGGGGGGAGAGGGCCGACACTGAAGCTTTCTTT.

The chain links TRBV13 to TRBJ2-5; perhaps TRBD1 as D (5 bases). Germline V lookup: CDR1 PRHDT, CDR2 FYEKMQ (reference sequence). This CDR3 is built from 13 residues. V dropped 3 bases and J dropped 5 bases, with 10 bases sitting between them. The DNA for the CDR3 is TGTGCCAGCAGCTTCGACAGTGACGAGACCCAGTACTTC. Translated, it gives CASSFDSDETQYF. Looking up the rest from reference TRBV13 and TRBJ2-5 gives the full variable domain: AAGVIQSPRHLIKEKRETATLKCYPIPRHDTVYWYQQGPGQDPQFLISFYEKMQSDKGSIPDRFSAQQFSDYHSELNMSSLELGDSALYFCASSFDSDETQYFGPGTRLLVL.

The chain has TRBV28 and TRBJ2-7, with 7 bases identical to TRBD2. The CDR3 is made up of 14 amino acids. From germline, CDR1 is MDHEN and CDR2 SYDVKM. V shed 4 bases and J 2 bases; nucleotides not matched to a gene: 5. The CDR3 DNA is TGTGCCAGCAGTTCACCTGGGAGGGCCTACGAGCAGTACTTC. Protein product: CASSSPGRAYEQYF. The whole variable domain, filled in from reference TRBV28 and TRBJ2-7, reads DVKVTQSSRYLVKRTGEKVFLECVQDMDHENMFWYRQDPGLGLRLIYFSYDVKMKEKGDIPEGYSVSREKKERFSLILESASTNQTSMYLCASSSPGRAYEQYFGPGTRLTVT.

The chain uses TRBV28 and TRBJ2-4, with D hard to call. The CDR3 loop spans 15 amino acids. V shed 6 bases and J shed 2 bases, with 14 bases lying between them. Germline V gene data show CDR1 as MDHEN and CDR2 as SYDVKM. CDR3 loop: CASRRNSSPKNIQYF. In DNA form, the CDR3 reads TGTGCCAGCAGACGTAACTCGAGTCCCAAAAACATTCAGTACTTC.

V usage is TRBV10-2 and J usage is TRBJ2-7, with D perhaps matching TRBD1 (6 bases). The CDR3 is 14 amino acids. The V end was cut by 1 base, the J end by 4 bases, with 11 bases between. CDR1 is WSHSY and CDR2 is SAAADI in the germline V gene. Here the CDR3 reads CASSELIQGYEQYF. The CDR3, as DNA: TGCGCCAGCAGTGAGTTAATACAGGGTTACGAGCAGTACTTC.

This chain links TRBV29-1 with TRBJ2-2; weak D call: TRBD1 (5 bases). CDR3 length: 15 amino acids. Germline CDR1 is SQVTM and CDR2 is ANQGSEA. Trimming cost V 3 bases and J 5 bases, with 16 bases left between them. The CDR3 loop reads CSVERQGRGTGELFF. In DNA form, the CDR3 reads TGCAGCGTTGAGCGTCAGGGAAGGGGTACCGGGGAGCTGTTTTTT.

The CDR3 region is CASSHRTGYEQYF. In DNA, the CDR3 is TGTGCCAGCAGCCACCGGACAGGCTACGAGCAGTACTTC. The J gene is TRBJ2-7, the V gene TRBV7-2, with TRBD1 matching 7 bases. With V trimmed by 5 bases and J by 3 bases, 4 bases remained unmatched. The CDR3 spans 13 residues. The germline gives CDR1 SGHTA, CDR2 FQGNSA.

The chain links TRBV27 to TRBJ1-1; D may be TRBD1 (5 bases). Germline loops: CDR1 MNHEY, CDR2 SMNVEV (reference sequence). The V end lost 8 bases, the J end lost 5 bases, and 15 bases lay between the germline ends. This CDR3 has 13 residues. DNA of the CDR3: TGTGCCAGCCTCAGCCAGGGTAGTACTGAAGCTTTCTTT. Amino acid sequence: CASLSQGSTEAFF.

The chain is built from TRBV19 and TRBJ2-7, with 7 bases identical to TRBD2. The CDR3 sequence is 16 residues long. V lost 0 bases, J lost 2 bases, and 7 bases stayed unmatched. Germline values: CDR1 LNHDA, CDR2 SQIVND (reference sequence). CDR3 in DNA: TGTGCCAGTAGTATAGATCGGGGGGAGAAGGCCTACGAGCAGTACTTC. It yields the protein CASSIDRGEKAYEQYF. Based on the CDR3 plus reference TRBV19 and TRBJ2-7, the full variable domain is DGGITQSPKYLFRKEGQNVTLSCEQNLNHDAMYWYRQDPGQGLRLIYYSQIVNDFQKGDIAEGYSVSREKKESFPLTVTSAQKNPTAFYLCASSIDRGEKAYEQYFGPGTRLTVT.

The rearrangement links TRBV27 to TRBJ2-1; maybe TRBD2 (5 bases). In germline, CDR1 is MNHEY, CDR2 SMNVEV (reference sequence). The CDR3 sequence is 17 residues long. The germline V and J ends were trimmed by 4 bases and 3 bases, with 19 bases remaining between them. In DNA, the CDR3 is TGTGCCAGCAGTTCCCCCATGACCAGCGGAGGCTACAATGAGCAGTTCTTC. Its translation: CASSSPMTSGGYNEQFF.

The CDR3, as DNA: TGTGCCAGCAGCTTGGCTACTTCCAGGGCCCGGAGTGGCTACACCTTC. Protein: CASSLATSRARSGYTF. This chain joins TRBV5-5 and TRBJ1-2, with D possibly matching TRBD1 (5 bases). The ends were cut back, 0 bases at V and 7 bases at J, with 19 bases in the middle. The V gene's germline CDR1 is SGHKS and CDR2 YYEKEE (reference sequence). The CDR3 totals 16 residues.

The J gene is TRBJ2-3, the V gene TRBV7-9, with 9 bases identical to TRBD1. V lost 9 bases and J lost 1; bases outside the gene matches: 5. The germline CDR1 and CDR2 sequences are SEHNR and FQNEAQ (reference sequence). The CDR3 contains 14 residues. The CDR3 sequence: CASSGQGRTDTQYF. CDR3 in DNA: TGTGCCAGTTCGGGACAGGGCCGCACAGATACGCAGTATTTT.

CDR3 region: CASSEGRTGYTF. The CDR3 nucleotides read TGTGCCAGCAGTGAAGGGAGGACGGGCTACACCTTC. The chain recombines TRBV2 with TRBJ1-2; D call uncertain. V was cut by 1 base and J by 8 bases, with 8 bases left in between. The CDR3 extends over 12 amino acids. Germline V gene data show CDR1 as SNHLY and CDR2 as FYNNEI.

The V gene is TRBV19, the J gene TRBJ2-7; TRBD1 matches at 12 bases. CDR1 and CDR2 from the germline V gene are LNHDA and SQIVND (reference sequence). The CDR3 has 15 residues. V lost 8 bases to trimming and J lost 6 bases; unmatched junction nucleotides: 11. In DNA, the CDR3 is TGTGCCAGTTCTCGACCGGGACAGGGGGCGCCCGAGCAGTACTTC. This sequence encodes CASSRPGQGAPEQYF. Complete variable domain (other parts from reference TRBV19 and TRBJ2-7): DGGITQSPKYLFRKEGQNVTLSCEQNLNHDAMYWYRQDPGQGLRLIYYSQIVNDFQKGDIAEGYSVSREKKESFPLTVTSAQKNPTAFYLCASSRPGQGAPEQYFGPGTRLTVT.

This clone was seen more than once but under ten times. The sample has other DNA sequences that encode this CDR3 too. The V call is TRBV15, the J call TRBJ2-7, with D unclear. Per germline, CDR1 LNHNV and CDR2 YYDKDF (reference sequence). Trimming pared 0 bases from V and 4 bases from J, leaving 7 bases between. The CDR3 is made up of 13 amino acids. The CDR3 region is CATSRDSRYEQYF. Written as DNA, the CDR3 is TGTGCCACCAGCAGAGATTCGAGATACGAGCAGTACTTC.

A single count supports this clone. The chain links TRBV4-3 to TRBJ2-6; 9 nucleotides match TRBD2. The V segment lost 3 bases and the J segment 0 bases; nucleotides outside the gene matches: 9. The CDR3 is 19 residues long. Per the germline V gene, CDR1 is LGHNA and CDR2 is YSLEER. The CDR3 spells CASSQTIAGALSGANVLTF. CDR3 DNA: TGCGCCAGCAGCCAGACCATAGCGGGGGCTCTCTCTGGGGCCAACGTCCTGACTTTC.

With respect to this clone: The sample holds other DNA sequences that translate to the same CDR3. V usage is TRBV19 and J usage is TRBJ2-7; the match to TRBD2 covers 9 bases. Per the germline V gene, CDR1 is LNHDA and CDR2 is SQIVND (reference sequence). CDR3 length: 14 amino acids. Losses at the gene ends were 3 bases for V and 2 bases for J; bases not matched to a gene: 2. The CDR3: CASSIAGGAYEQYF. The CDR3 DNA is TGTGCCAGTAGTATTGCGGGGGGGGCCTACGAGCAGTACTTC.

CDR3 bases: TGTGCCAGCAGTGTGGGGACTAGCGGGATGAGCTACGAGCAGTACTTC. As protein: CASSVGTSGMSYEQYF. The chain uses TRBV27 and TRBJ2-7, with TRBD2 matching 13 bases. The CDR3 sequence is 16 residues long. Germline V gene data show CDR1 as MNHEY and CDR2 as SMNVEV (reference sequence). J was trimmed by 3 bases and V by 5 bases; bases with no gene match: 7.

This clone was recorded only once. The chain is built from TRBV29-1 and TRBJ2-5; 8 nucleotides align to TRBD2. This CDR3 contains 15 residues. The germline V gene has CDR1 SQVTM and CDR2 ANQGSEA. J lost 6 bases, V lost 8 bases, and 17 bases had no gene match. The CDR3 spells CSHDGGAGVGKTQYF. The CDR3 DNA sequence: TGCAGCCACGACGGGGGAGCGGGAGTGGGAAAGACCCAGTACTTC.

The J gene is TRBJ2-1, the V gene TRBV7-9; TRBD1 matches at 7 bases. This CDR3 has 16 residues. V lost 6 bases, J lost 2 bases, and 10 bases stayed unmatched. CDR1 SEHNR and CDR2 FQNEAQ come from the germline V gene (reference sequence). The chain's CDR3 is CASRGPGQSTYNEQFF. The CDR3 DNA follows: TGTGCCAGCAGGGGCCCGGGACAGAGTACCTACAATGAGCAGTTCTTC.